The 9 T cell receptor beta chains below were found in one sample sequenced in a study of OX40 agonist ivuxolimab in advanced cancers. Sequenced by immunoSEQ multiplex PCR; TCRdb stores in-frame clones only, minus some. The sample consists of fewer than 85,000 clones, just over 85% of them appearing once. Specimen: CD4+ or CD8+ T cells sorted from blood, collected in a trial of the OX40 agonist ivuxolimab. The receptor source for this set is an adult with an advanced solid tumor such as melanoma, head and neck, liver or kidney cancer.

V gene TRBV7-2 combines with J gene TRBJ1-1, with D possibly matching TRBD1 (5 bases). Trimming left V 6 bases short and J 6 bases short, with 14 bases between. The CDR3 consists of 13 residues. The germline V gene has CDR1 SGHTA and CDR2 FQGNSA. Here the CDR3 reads CASSHAGRAEAFF. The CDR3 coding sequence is TGTGCCAGCAGTCATGCGGGGCGGGCTGAAGCTTTCTTT.

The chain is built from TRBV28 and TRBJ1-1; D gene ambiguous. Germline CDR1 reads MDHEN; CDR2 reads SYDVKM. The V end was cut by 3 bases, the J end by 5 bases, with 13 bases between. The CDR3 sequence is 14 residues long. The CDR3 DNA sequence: TGTGCCAGCAGTTTCTCGAGGGAACCAACTGAAGCTTTCTTT. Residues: CASSFSREPTEAFF. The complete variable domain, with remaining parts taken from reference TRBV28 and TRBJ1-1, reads DVKVTQSSRYLVKRTGEKVFLECVQDMDHENMFWYRQDPGLGLRLIYFSYDVKMKEKGDIPEGYSVSREKKERFSLILESASTNQTSMYLCASSFSREPTEAFFGQGTRLTVV.

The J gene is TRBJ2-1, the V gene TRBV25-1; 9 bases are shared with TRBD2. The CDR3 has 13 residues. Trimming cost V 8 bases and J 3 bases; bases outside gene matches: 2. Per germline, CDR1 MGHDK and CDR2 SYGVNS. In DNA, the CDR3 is TGTGCCAGCGAGACTAGCGGCTACAATGAGCAGTTCTTC. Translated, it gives CASETSGYNEQFF.

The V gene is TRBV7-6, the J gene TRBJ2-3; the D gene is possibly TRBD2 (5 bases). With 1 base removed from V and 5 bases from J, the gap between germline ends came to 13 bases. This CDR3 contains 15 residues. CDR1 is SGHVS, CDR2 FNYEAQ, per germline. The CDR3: CASSLGPTAGDTQYF. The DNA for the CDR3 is TGTGCCAGCAGCTTAGGTCCGACTGCGGGAGATACGCAGTATTTT.

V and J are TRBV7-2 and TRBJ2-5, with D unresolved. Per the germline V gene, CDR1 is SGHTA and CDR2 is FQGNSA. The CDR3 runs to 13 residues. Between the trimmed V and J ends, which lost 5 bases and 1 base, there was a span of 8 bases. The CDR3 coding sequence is TGTGCCAGCAGCGGCAGCTTCCAAGAGACCCAGTACTTC. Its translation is CASSGSFQETQYF.

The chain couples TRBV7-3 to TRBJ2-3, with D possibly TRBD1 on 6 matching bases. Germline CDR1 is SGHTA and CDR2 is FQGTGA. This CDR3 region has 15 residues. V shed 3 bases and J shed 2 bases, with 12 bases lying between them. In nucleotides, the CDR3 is TGTGCCAGCAGCTTTGGGCAGGGGTCCACAGATACGCAGTATTTT. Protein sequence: CASSFGQGSTDTQYF.

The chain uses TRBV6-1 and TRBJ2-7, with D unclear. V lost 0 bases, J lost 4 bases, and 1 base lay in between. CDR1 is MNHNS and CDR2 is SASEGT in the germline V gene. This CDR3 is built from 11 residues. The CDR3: CASSEAYEQYF. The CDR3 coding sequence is TGTGCCAGCAGTGAAGCTTACGAGCAGTACTTC.

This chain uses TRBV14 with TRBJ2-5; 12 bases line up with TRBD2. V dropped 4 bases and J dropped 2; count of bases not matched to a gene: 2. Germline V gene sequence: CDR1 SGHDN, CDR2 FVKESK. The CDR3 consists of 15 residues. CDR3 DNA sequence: TGTGCCAGCAGCCCAGGACTAGCGGGACAAGAGACCCAGTACTTC. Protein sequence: CASSPGLAGQETQYF. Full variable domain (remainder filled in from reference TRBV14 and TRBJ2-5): EAGVTQFPSHSVIEKGQTVTLRCDPISGHDNLYWYRRVMGKEIKFLLHFVKESKQDESGMPNNRFLAERTGGTYSTLKVQPAELEDSGVYFCASSPGLAGQETQYFGPGTRLLVL.

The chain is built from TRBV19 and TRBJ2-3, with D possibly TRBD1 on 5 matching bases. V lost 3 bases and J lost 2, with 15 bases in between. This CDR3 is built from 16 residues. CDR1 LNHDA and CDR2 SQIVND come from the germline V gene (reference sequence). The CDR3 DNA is TGTGCCAGTAGTATTTTTGACAGTTCTATCACAGATACGCAGTATTTT. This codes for CASSIFDSSITDTQYF.